This entry lists 3 T cell receptor beta chains sequenced from one sample in a study of Ad26.COV2.S vaccination and SARS-CoV-2 variants. Treatment denoted: some 20 received Ad26.COV2.S at low or high dose, single or two shots; about 5 received placebo; per-sample allocation not given. Sampling was done on day 63 after the first vaccine or placebo injection. Libraries were prepared by immunoSEQ multiplex PCR; TCRdb keeps only in-frame clonotypes and omits some of them. The repertoire includes 380,000 or so clones, approximately 90% of them detected once, and 6.4% sits in the top ten. This sample comprised peripheral blood, obtained in a trial of Ad26.COV2.S vaccine versus placebo. The receptors come from a person between 18 and 65 years old who received the Ad26.COV2.S COVID-19 vaccine or a placebo.

CDR3 amino acids: CASSLINSNTGELFF. The CDR3 nucleotides read TGTGCCAGCAGCTTGATCAACTCGAACACCGGGGAGCTGTTTTTT. The rearrangement joins TRBV5-4 to TRBJ2-2; D is unclear. V was pared by 1 base and J by 0 bases, with 7 bases between. Germline V gene sequence: CDR1 SGHNT, CDR2 YYREEE (reference sequence). The CDR3 covers 15 residues. Full variable domain (outside the CDR3, taken from reference TRBV5-4 and TRBJ2-2): ETGVTQSPTHLIKTRGQQVTLRCSSQSGHNTVSWYQQALGQGPQFIFQYYREEENGRGNFPPRFSGLQFPNYSSELNVNALELDDSALYLCASSLINSNTGELFFGEGSRLTVL.

This chain joins TRBV7-2 and TRBJ2-7; D may be TRBD1 or TRBD2 (5 bases each). Trimming took 1 base from V and 2 from J, leaving 9 bases between them. Germline CDR1 is SGHTA and CDR2 is FQGNSA. The CDR3 sequence is 14 residues long. CDR3 protein: CASSLDPGPYEQYF. CDR3 DNA: TGTGCCAGCAGCTTAGATCCGGGACCCTACGAGCAGTACTTC.

V is TRBV7-2 and J is TRBJ2-2; D is unresolved. The CDR3 sequence is 15 residues long. Trimming cost V 1 base and J 4 bases, with 10 bases left between them. Germline V gene lookup returns CDR1 SGHTA and CDR2 FQGNSA. The CDR3 DNA is TGTGCCAGCAGCTTAGGCGCCGGATTCACCGGGGAGCTGTTTTTT. This translates into CASSLGAGFTGELFF.